The entry below gives a single T cell receptor beta chain sequence along with its context. In the original workflow: Nucleated cell number was recorded as an estimate derived from reference gene primer amplification. TCRdb's copy holds only in-frame clones and misses some; the assay was immunoSEQ multiplex PCR. The V and J calls and clone size come from that table; D and trimming were worked out from the DNA. The sample has roughly 260,000 clones, approximately 85% seen once; the top ten hold less than 2.5%. These data originate in a study of blood T cell repertoires in COVID-19. As for the study in general: The cDNA or gDNA used as material had been derived from T cells, B-cell-depleted T cells, or PBMCs.

In germline, CDR1 is PRHDT, CDR2 FYEKMQ (reference sequence). The CDR3 extends over 17 amino acids. J lost 2 bases, V lost 3 bases, and 9 bases had no gene match. Participants came from roughly 23 US areas, aged about 18 to 95 years. Researchers sorted participants into cohorts using their self-reported clinical history. This receptor was identified in a woman aged 45-65 years who had recovered from COVID-19. This chain uses TRBV13 with TRBJ2-2; 7 nucleotides line up with TRBD1. The sequencing input was PBMCs or T cells enriched from blood (not recorded which). CDR3 sequence: CASSFFTRQGNTGELFF. In DNA form, the CDR3 reads TGTGCCAGCAGCTTCTTTACCCGACAGGGAAACACCGGGGAGCTGTTTTTT. Variable domain in full (rest from reference TRBV13 and TRBJ2-2): AAGVIQSPRHLIKEKRETATLKCYPIPRHDTVYWYQQGPGQDPQFLISFYEKMQSDKGSIPDRFSAQQFSDYHSELNMSSLELGDSALYFCASSFFTRQGNTGELFFGEGSRLTVL.